Below, one T cell receptor beta chain is given with its context. This CDR3 contains 15 residues. Per the germline V gene, CDR1 is LNHNV and CDR2 is YYDKDF (reference sequence). V lost 5 bases, J lost 2 bases, and 4 bases stayed unmatched. The entry originates in a study of blood T cell repertoires in COVID-19. Study overall: PBMCs, B-cell-depleted T cells, or T cells were the source of the cDNA or gDNA that made up the material.

Generated by immunoSEQ multiplex PCR, the TCRdb table keeps only in-frame clones and is missing some. Here the sample spans 110,000 or so clones, approximately 87% being singletons. Sequenced sample: peripheral blood. This chain joins TRBV15 and TRBJ2-5; 11 nucleotides match TRBD2. This sequence was found in a woman aged 45-59 years with acute or convalescent COVID-19. In DNA, the CDR3 is TGTGCCACCAGCCCGGGACTAGCGGTTCAAGAGACCCAGTACTTC. Protein product: CATSPGLAVQETQYF.